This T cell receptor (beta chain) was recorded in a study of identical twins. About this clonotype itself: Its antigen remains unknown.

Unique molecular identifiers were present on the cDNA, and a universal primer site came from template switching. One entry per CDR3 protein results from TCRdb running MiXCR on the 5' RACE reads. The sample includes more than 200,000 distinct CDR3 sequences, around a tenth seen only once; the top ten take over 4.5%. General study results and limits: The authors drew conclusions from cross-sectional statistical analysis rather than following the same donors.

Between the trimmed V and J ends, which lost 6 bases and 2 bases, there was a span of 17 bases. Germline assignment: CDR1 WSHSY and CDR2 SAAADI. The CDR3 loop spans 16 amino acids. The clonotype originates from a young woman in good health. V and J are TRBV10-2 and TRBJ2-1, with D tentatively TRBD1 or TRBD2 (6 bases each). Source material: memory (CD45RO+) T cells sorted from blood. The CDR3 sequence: CASRRRGPMPYNEQFF. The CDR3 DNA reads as TGCGCCAGCAGACGACGGGGGCCCATGCCCTACAATGAGCAGTTCTTC.